Shown below are 15 T cell receptor beta chains from a single sample sequenced in a study of T cells in Graves' hyperthyroidism and ophthalmopathy. RNA transcripts served as the template for amplifying TCR beta CDR3 regions. The study used the HTBI primer set for a first-round RT-PCR of the TCR CDR3. TCRdb re-called the multiplex PCR reads through MiXCR, storing one row per CDR3 protein. Here the sample spans about 400,000 distinct CDR3 sequences, 15% being singletons. Sequences were obtained from blood. These receptors were obtained from a woman in her 30s with Graves' hyperthyroidism.

The V call is TRBV4-1, the J call TRBJ2-2, with 13 positions matching TRBD2. J was trimmed by 2 bases and V by 5 bases; bases with no gene match: 2. The germline CDR1 and CDR2 sequences are MGHRA and YSYEKL. The CDR3 has 16 residues. CDR3 in DNA: TGCGCCAGCAGCGGGACTAGCGGGGTTAACACCGGGGAGCTGTTTTTT. It is translated as CASSGTSGVNTGELFF.

This clonotype was seen a handful of times. A much larger clone lies a single base off, so this may be a read error. The gene calls are TRBV18 and TRBJ2-5, with 13 nucleotides matching TRBD2. There are 15 residues in the CDR3. CDR1 is KGHSH, CDR2 LQKENI, per germline. CDR3: CASSPGLAGTETQHF. CDR3 nucleotides: TGTGCCAGCTCACCGGGACTAGCGGGAACAGAGACCCAGCACTTC.

With regard to this clonotype: Given a much more abundant clone one base away, this may be a read error. Here the CDR3 DNA reads TGTGCCAGTGGACGACAGGCTTACGAGCAGTACTTC. It specifies CASGRQAYEQYF. This rearrangement joins TRBV28 to TRBJ2-7, with a tentative D call TRBD1 (6 bases). V was shortened by 9 bases and J by 4 bases, with 13 bases between the two germline ends. The CDR3 runs 12 residues. Per germline, CDR1 MDHEN and CDR2 SYDVKM.

At least ten counts were recorded for this clonotype. V usage is TRBV2 and J usage is TRBJ2-7; D unresolved. The CDR3 totals 15 residues. Trimming stripped 2 bases from V and 1 base from J, with 12 bases between. Per germline, CDR1 SNHLY and CDR2 FYNNEI. The CDR3 region is CASSEWKSGSYEQYF. The CDR3 region has the DNA TGTGCCAGCAGTGAATGGAAGAGTGGGTCCTACGAGCAGTACTTC. The full variable domain, completed using reference TRBV2 and TRBJ2-7, is EPEVTQTPSHQVTQMGQEVILRCVPISNHLYFYWYRQILGQKVEFLVSFYNNEISEKSEIFDDQFSVERPDGSNFTLKIRSTKLEDSAMYFCASSEWKSGSYEQYFGPGTRLTVT.

The V and J genes are TRBV20-1 and TRBJ2-7, with 9 nucleotides matching TRBD2. The CDR3 loop spans 18 amino acids. Unmatched junction bases numbered 15, after V lost 2 bases and J lost 1 base. Per germline, CDR1 DFQATT and CDR2 SNEGSKA (reference sequence). CDR3: CSARYPLAGEPNSYEQYF. The CDR3 bases are TGCAGTGCTAGATACCCGTTAGCGGGAGAGCCAAATTCCTACGAGCAGTACTTC.

The chain combines TRBV6-1 with TRBJ2-5; D unresolved. This CDR3 has 13 residues. The V end was cut by 8 bases, the J end by 0 bases, with 10 bases between. Germline V gene data show CDR1 as MNHNS and CDR2 as SASEGT. CDR3 in DNA: TGTGCCAGCCCCGCCGCCTACCAAGAGACCCAGTACTTC. Its translation is CASPAAYQETQYF.

This clonotype was seen at least ten times. The V call is TRBV2, the J call TRBJ2-5, with a weak D call TRBD2 (6 bases). Trimming pared 4 bases from V and 5 bases from J, leaving 17 bases between. The length of the CDR3 is 15 residues. CDR1 is SNHLY and CDR2 is FYNNEI in the germline V gene. This chain's CDR3 is CASSALALSGETQYF. CDR3 coding DNA: TGTGCCAGCAGTGCGCTCGCTTTAAGCGGGGAGACCCAGTACTTC.

This clonotype was observed many times. The chain is built from TRBV5-1 and TRBJ2-2; 11 positions agree with TRBD2. The junction had 6 bases not matched to a gene; V was cut back by 1 base and J by 7 bases. The CDR3 spans 16 residues. Germline-derived CDR1 and CDR2 are SGHRS and YFSETQ. CDR3 sequence: CASSLLAGGSGGELFF. The DNA of the CDR3 is TGCGCCAGCAGCTTGCTAGCGGGAGGATCCGGCGGGGAGCTGTTTTTT.

This clonotype was seen repeatedly, ten times or more. J is TRBJ1-1 and V is TRBV30; no clear D. The CDR3 has 13 amino acids. V dropped 5 bases and J dropped 4 bases, with 14 bases sitting between them. Germline V gene sequence: CDR1 GTSNPN, CDR2 SVGIG (reference sequence). In DNA, the CDR3 is TGTGCCTGGGACTTGGTAGGTGCCACTGAAGCTTTCTTT. It yields the protein CAWDLVGATEAFF.

The chain employs TRBV20-1 and TRBJ2-1; 8 bases are a match to TRBD2. CDR1 is DFQATT, CDR2 SNEGSKA, per germline (reference sequence). The CDR3 is made up of 15 amino acids. Trimming took 3 bases from V and 8 from J; bases not matched to a gene: 12. Here the CDR3 DNA reads TGCAGTGCTAGTTTTGCAAGCGGGAGTACCTATGAGCAGTTCTTC. It specifies CSASFASGSTYEQFF.

The chain joins TRBV7-8 to TRBJ2-1, with D uncertain. V was cut by 2 bases and J by 10 bases, with 12 bases left in between. Germline V gives CDR1 SGHVS, CDR2 FQNEAQ. The CDR3 covers 13 residues. In nucleotides, the CDR3 is TGTGCCAGCAGCTTAAGCAGTAATCTCGAGCAGTTCTTC. Amino acids: CASSLSSNLEQFF.

This clonotype was detected ten times or more. The chain uses TRBV6-6 and TRBJ2-7, with a tentative D call TRBD2 (5 bases). The CDR3 extends over 16 amino acids. Trimming removed 0 bases from V and 2 bases from J, with 14 bases in between. Germline CDR1 reads MNHNY; CDR2 reads SVGAGI (reference sequence). The CDR3 DNA is TGTGCCAGCAGTTACTCCGCGGGTCTGGGCACCTACGAGCAGTACTTC. This encodes CASSYSAGLGTYEQYF.

The genes are TRBV28 and TRBJ2-7, with TRBD1 matching 12 bases. Gene TRBJ2-1 matches the end of the DNA better, so the J call may be wrong. This CDR3 region has 16 residues. The germline V gene has CDR1 MDHEN and CDR2 SYDVKM. CDR3 amino acids: CASSTPGQGASYEQFF. The CDR3 nucleotides read TGTGCCAGCAGTACACCGGGACAGGGGGCTTCCTACGAGCAGTTCTTC.

This rearrangement joins TRBV19 to TRBJ2-1; D remains unclear. Trimming took off 4 bases at V and 1 base at J, with 5 bases between the two ends. Per the germline V gene, CDR1 is LNHDA and CDR2 is SQIVND (reference sequence). This CDR3 comprises 13 residues. The CDR3 loop reads CASSTWSYNEQFF. The CDR3 DNA reads as TGTGCCAGTAGTACATGGTCCTACAATGAGCAGTTCTTC.

The sample holds a few counts of this clonotype. The chain joins TRBV3-1 to TRBJ2-7; D call uncertain. The V gene's germline CDR1 is LGHDT and CDR2 YNNKEL (reference sequence). With 6 bases removed from V and 11 bases from J, the gap between germline ends came to 17 bases. The CDR3 contains 12 residues. CDR3 sequence reads: CASSDRSVRKYF. The CDR3 DNA reads as TGTGCCAGCAGTGATCGGAGTGTGCGAAAGTACTTC.